This entry concerns a single T cell receptor beta chain. The junction had 4 bases not matched to a gene; V was cut back by 0 bases and J by 0 bases. The CDR3 extends over 15 amino acids. Germline V lookup: CDR1 GTSNPN, CDR2 SVGIG (reference sequence). The record originates from a study of shared clonotypes between healthy human individuals. The table came from immunoSEQ multiplex PCR; TCRdb's copy has only in-frame clones and leaves some out. Altogether hundreds of thousands of clones are present, 75% to 85% being singletons, with the ten largest covering roughly 13%. There were no recent acute infections or vaccinations among the donors, who were healthy HIV-negative adults.

This sequence joins TRBV30 and TRBJ1-1; 7 positions match TRBD1. The clonotype comes from a woman aged 40 to 55 in good health. Some clones in this sample may be carry-over from other donors' samples. Sequencing input: PBMCs. In DNA form, the CDR3 reads TGTGCCTGGAGTGTAGTGGGACAGATGAACACTGAAGCTTTCTTT. It is translated as CAWSVVGQMNTEAFF.